This TCR beta chain was captured in a study of T cells in Graves' hyperthyroidism and ophthalmopathy. Whole-study results and caveats: Among thyroid clonotypes expanded above 0.001, most also appeared in blood. By a 13 V-J model, ophthalmopathy was set apart from stable hyperthyroidism.

This clonotype showed up many times. What it binds is unknown. Germline values: CDR1 SGHDN, CDR2 FVKESK. The CDR3 loop spans 13 amino acids. The V and J ends lost 0 bases and 4 bases respectively, with 6 bases between them. The CDR3 regions of TCR beta were amplified from RNA transcripts. The HTBI primer set was used in a first-round RT-PCR of the TCR CDR3. TCRdb re-analysed the multiplex PCR reads in MiXCR, keeping a single row per CDR3 protein. The sample comprises approximately 640,000 distinct CDR3 sequences, approximately 42% of which are singletons, and less than 9% rests with the top ten. The sequenced material came from peripheral blood or thyroid tissue (not recorded which). J is TRBJ1-1 and V is TRBV14; D is unresolved. The source is an adult man with Graves' disease, either hyperthyroidism or ophthalmopathy (not recorded which). CDR3 protein: CASSQDPSTEAFF. The CDR3 DNA is TGTGCCAGCAGCCAAGATCCAAGCACTGAAGCTTTCTTT.